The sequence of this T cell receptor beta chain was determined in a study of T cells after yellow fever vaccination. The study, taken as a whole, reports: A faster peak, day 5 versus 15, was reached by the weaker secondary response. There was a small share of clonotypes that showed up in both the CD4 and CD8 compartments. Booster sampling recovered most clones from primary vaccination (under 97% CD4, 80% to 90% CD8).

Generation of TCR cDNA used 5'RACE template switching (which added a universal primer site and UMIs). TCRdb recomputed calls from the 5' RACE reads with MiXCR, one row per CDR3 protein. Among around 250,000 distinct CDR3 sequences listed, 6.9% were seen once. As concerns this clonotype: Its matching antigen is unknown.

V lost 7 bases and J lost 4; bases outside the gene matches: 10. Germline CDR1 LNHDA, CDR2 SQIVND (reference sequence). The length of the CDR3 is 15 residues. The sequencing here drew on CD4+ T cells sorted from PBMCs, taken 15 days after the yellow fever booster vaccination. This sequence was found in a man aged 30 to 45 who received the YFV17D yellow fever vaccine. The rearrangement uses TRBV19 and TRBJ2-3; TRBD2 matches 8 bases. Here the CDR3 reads CASKRAGALSDTQYF. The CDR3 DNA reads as TGTGCCAGTAAGAGAGCGGGAGCTTTGTCAGATACGCAGTATTTT. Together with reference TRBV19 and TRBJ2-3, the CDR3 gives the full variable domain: DGGITQSPKYLFRKEGQNVTLSCEQNLNHDAMYWYRQDPGQGLRLIYYSQIVNDFQKGDIAEGYSVSREKKESFPLTVTSAQKNPTAFYLCASKRAGALSDTQYFGPGTRLTVL.